The 25 T cell receptor beta chains below were found in one sample sequenced in a study of post-analysis software for immune sequencing data. Study findings and constraints: TRBV5-6, TRBV5-1 and TRBV20-1 belonged to a set of a few TRBV segments that were more frequent in patients than controls.

Unique molecular identifiers featured in each of the TCR beta cDNA libraries. MiXCR, applied by TCRdb to the PCR reads, yields one record per CDR3 protein. The table shows 750,000 to 950,000 distinct CDR3 sequences, with around 50% occurring only once. Their target antigens are unknown. The sample comprised blood. The receptors were gathered from a girl between 10 and 17 years old with multiple sclerosis.

The genes are TRBV7-3 and TRBJ2-1, with 10 bases fitting TRBD2. Germline CDR1 reads SGHTA; CDR2 reads FQGTGA. The V segment lost 3 bases and the J segment 9 bases; nucleotides outside the gene matches: 8. The CDR3 is 15 residues long. The CDR3 loop reads CASSFIGTSASEQFF. CDR3 in DNA: TGTGCCAGCAGCTTTATTGGGACTAGCGCCAGTGAGCAGTTCTTC.

The chain links TRBV7-3 to TRBJ2-1; 8 nucleotides match TRBD2. J was trimmed by 4 bases and V by 3 bases; bases with no gene match: 14. Germline V gene data show CDR1 as SGHTA and CDR2 as FQGTGA. The CDR3 is made up of 18 amino acids. CDR3 nucleotides: TGTGCCAGCAGCTTGGCCCCTACGGGGGGGCACCGGTACAATGAGCAGTTCTTC. As protein: CASSLAPTGGHRYNEQFF.

The chain couples TRBV9 to TRBJ2-7; D may be TRBD1 (6 bases). V was trimmed by 3 bases and J by 5 bases, leaving 24 bases between them. This CDR3 region has 17 residues. Germline V gives CDR1 SGDLS, CDR2 YYNGEE. For the CDR3, the DNA is TGTGCCAGCAGCGAGGGGGTGTTGGCGGCAACCAGGGACGAGCAGTACTTC. Translated, it gives CASSEGVLAATRDEQYF.

The V call is TRBV7-6, the J call TRBJ2-1; TRBD1 might be the D (5 bases). Per germline, CDR1 SGHVS and CDR2 FNYEAQ. The ends were cut back, 5 bases at V and 5 bases at J, with 10 bases in the middle. The CDR3 totals 13 residues. CDR3 protein: CASSPDTNNEQFF. The CDR3 nucleotides are TGTGCCAGCAGCCCGGACACGAACAATGAGCAGTTCTTC.

The chain is built from TRBV6-5 and TRBJ1-1; D perhaps matches TRBD1 (5 bases). Trimming stripped 4 bases from V and 0 bases from J, with 18 bases between. CDR3 length: 17 amino acids. Germline V gene lookup returns CDR1 MNHEY and CDR2 SVGAGI. In nucleotides, the CDR3 is TGTGCCAGCAGTTCCCCGGGAGGGGTCGGGATGAACACTGAAGCTTTCTTT. Its translation: CASSSPGGVGMNTEAFF.

The V and J genes are TRBV10-3 and TRBJ2-1, with 7 bases matching TRBD1. Germline V CDR1 and CDR2: ENHRY, SYGVKD. The CDR3 covers 15 residues. The junction had 9 bases not matched to a gene; V was cut back by 6 bases and J by 4 bases. Here the CDR3 DNA reads TGTGCCATCAGCCGTGCCGGGACAGATTACAATGAGCAGTTCTTC. Amino acid sequence: CAISRAGTDYNEQFF.

In this sample, this clonotype turned up a few times. This rearrangement joins TRBV6-5 to TRBJ1-2, with D perhaps TRBD1 (6 bases). With 6 bases removed from V and 0 bases from J, the gap between germline ends came to 14 bases. The CDR3 length is 15 residues. Germline CDR1 MNHEY, CDR2 SVGAGI. Here the CDR3 reads CASSLGAGPNYGYTF. CDR3 sequence (DNA): TGTGCCAGCAGCCTGGGGGCAGGCCCTAACTATGGCTACACCTTC.

A single count supports this clonotype. A read error may produce the germline difference seen at one junction end. The chain is built from TRBV7-9 and TRBJ2-5; D possibly corresponds to TRBD2 (5 bases). This CDR3 is built from 13 residues. Germline V gives CDR1 SEHNR, CDR2 FQNEAQ (reference sequence). CDR3 sequence (DNA): TGTGCCAGCAGCCCCGGGGATGGTGAGACCCGGTACTTC. The encoded protein is CASSPGDGETRYF.

There are a few counts of this clonotype. J is TRBJ2-1 and V is TRBV20-1, with 9 bases fitting TRBD1. The CDR3 is made up of 16 amino acids. The V gene's germline CDR1 is DFQATT and CDR2 SNEGSKA (reference sequence). V gave up 3 bases and J gave up 7 bases; unmatched junction bases: 13. The CDR3 DNA sequence: TGCAGTGCTAGGAGCCCAACGGGACAGGGTTGGAATGAGCAGTTCTTC. This gives the protein CSARSPTGQGWNEQFF.

This clonotype was observed a handful of times. The CDR3 DNA follows: TGTGCCAGCAGCGCCTACTCACTAGCGGGGGACTACAATGAGCAGTTCTTC. Protein product: CASSAYSLAGDYNEQFF. The chain carries TRBV7-3 and TRBJ2-1; 11 nucleotides align to TRBD2. Germline V gene sequence: CDR1 SGHTA, CDR2 FQGTGA. Unmatched junction bases numbered 9, after V lost 5 bases and J lost 3 bases. The CDR3 sequence is 17 residues long.

The chain combines TRBV12-3 or TRBV12-4 with TRBJ2-7; D might be TRBD2 (6 bases). The CDR3 consists of 16 residues. V was shortened by 8 bases and J by 1 base, with 21 bases between the two germline ends. CDR3 sequence reads: CASRVGPGLKSYEQYF. The CDR3 DNA reads TGTGCCAGCCGGGTCGGGCCGGGACTTAAATCCTACGAGCAGTACTTC.

The V gene is TRBV5-1, the J gene TRBJ1-2; D remains unclear. Between the trimmed V and J ends, which lost 4 bases and 6 bases, there was a span of 16 bases. This CDR3 is built from 14 residues. The germline CDR1 and CDR2 sequences are SGHRS and YFSETQ. The CDR3, as DNA: TGCGCCAGCAGCCCCCCTGGGGTTCGCGATGGCTACACCTTC. Its protein is CASSPPGVRDGYTF.

The rearrangement uses TRBV7-2 and TRBJ1-1; perhaps TRBD1 as D (5 bases). Per the germline V gene, CDR1 is SGHTA and CDR2 is FQGNSA. V lost 2 bases and J lost 1, with 8 bases in between. This CDR3 spans 14 amino acids. The CDR3 loop is CASSLIQGNTEAFF. CDR3 in DNA: TGTGCCAGCAGCTTAATCCAGGGGAACACTGAAGCTTTCTTT.

The chain combines TRBV20-1 with TRBJ2-3; no reliable D call. Germline-derived CDR1 and CDR2 are DFQATT and SNEGSKA (reference sequence). Trimming pared 3 bases from V and 1 base from J, leaving 14 bases between. The CDR3 has 15 amino acids. CDR3 DNA sequence: TGCAGTGCTAGTGGAGTGCGGATGCGCACAGATACGCAGTATTTT. Protein: CSASGVRMRTDTQYF.

This clonotype was found a few times. This sequence joins TRBV12-3 or TRBV12-4 and TRBJ2-4; D perhaps matches TRBD2 (5 bases). Trimming stripped 2 bases from V and 7 bases from J, with 21 bases between. CDR3 size: 17 residues. The CDR3 DNA reads TGTGCCAGCAGTTTAAAATTCGCCGGAGGAAAAGGCAACATTCAGTACTTC. Translating it yields CASSLKFAGGKGNIQYF.

The J gene is TRBJ1-1, the V gene TRBV6-6; D gene uncertain. The germline gives CDR1 MNHNY, CDR2 SVGAGI (reference sequence). The V and J ends lost 5 bases and 0 bases respectively, with 16 bases between them. This CDR3 has 16 amino acids. The CDR3 DNA is TGTGCCAGCAGTGCGACTCTCAGGTTGATGAACACTGAAGCTTTCTTT. This translates into CASSATLRLMNTEAFF.

V and J are TRBV12-5 and TRBJ2-2, with 7 bases fitting TRBD2. CDR1 is LGHNT, CDR2 FRNRAP, per germline. The trim removed 6 bases at V and 1 base at J, leaving 2 bases unmatched. The CDR3 is 14 residues long. The CDR3 here is CASGRGVNTGELFF. CDR3 DNA sequence: TGTGCTAGTGGCCGGGGGGTGAACACCGGGGAGCTGTTTTTT. The full variable domain, its missing parts supplied by reference TRBV12-5 and TRBJ2-2, is DARVTQTPRHKVTEMGQEVTMRCQPILGHNTVFWYRQTMMQGLELLAYFRNRAPLDDSGMPKDRFSAEMPDATLATLKIQPSEPRDSAVYFCASGRGVNTGELFFGEGSRLTVL.

V and J are TRBV4-2 and TRBJ2-1, with a weak D call TRBD2 (9 bases). The V and J ends lost 8 bases and 10 bases respectively, with 24 bases between them. Germline-derived CDR1 and CDR2 are LGHNA and YNFKEQ. This CDR3 has 15 residues. CDR3 sequence reads: CASRLGASGDREQFF. Here the CDR3 DNA reads TGTGCCAGCCGCTTGGGGGCTAGCGGGGACAGGGAGCAGTTCTTC.

The chain joins TRBV28 to TRBJ2-4, with 8 bases lining up with TRBD2. The J call could be wrong; TRBJ2-7 is a better fit for the DNA end. The V gene's germline CDR1 is MDHEN and CDR2 SYDVKM. CDR3 length equals 15 residues. CDR3 sequence reads: CASTKGPGGIYEQYF. CDR3 in DNA: TGTGCCAGCACCAAAGGTCCGGGAGGGATCTACGAGCAGTACTTC.

Worth noting for this clonotype: One end of the junction is discordant with germline, which a read error may explain. This chain uses TRBV7-3 with TRBJ2-1, with TRBD2 matching 10 bases. The CDR3 length is 15 residues. From germline, CDR1 is SGHTA and CDR2 FQGTGA. In DNA, the CDR3 is TGTGCCAGCAGCCCACTAGCGGGACCCTACCATGAGCAGTTCTTC. Translating it yields CASSPLAGPYHEQFF.

This sequence joins TRBV20-1 and TRBJ2-1; maybe TRBD2 (6 bases). CDR1 is DFQATT and CDR2 is SNEGSKA in the germline V gene (reference sequence). The CDR3 extends over 16 amino acids. Trimming took off 0 bases at V and 0 bases at J, with 12 bases between the two ends. The CDR3 DNA sequence: TGCAGTGCTAGAGATCGCGGGGCCCACTCCTACAATGAGCAGTTCTTC. This gives the protein CSARDRGAHSYNEQFF.

This rearrangement joins TRBV7-3 to TRBJ2-7; 7 bases match TRBD1. The CDR3 runs to 15 residues. Germline loops: CDR1 SGHTA, CDR2 FQGTGA. V lost 5 bases and J lost 1; bases outside the gene matches: 8. The CDR3 region is CASSPGGAMSYEQYF. For the CDR3, the DNA is TGTGCCAGCAGCCCAGGGGGAGCGATGTCCTACGAGCAGTACTTC.

This rearrangement joins TRBV4-1 to TRBJ1-2; D remains ambiguous. The germline gives CDR1 MGHRA, CDR2 YSYEKL. Trimming left V 1 base short and J 8 bases short, with 11 bases between. The CDR3 spans 13 residues. DNA of the CDR3: TGCGCCAGCAGCCAAGGGCCCTTGGCGGGCTACACCTTC. Amino acids: CASSQGPLAGYTF.

This clonotype occurred a few times. The CDR3 sequence is CASSRAGGSYNEQFF. CDR3 in DNA: TGTGCCAGCAGTCGAGCGGGAGGGTCCTACAATGAGCAGTTCTTC. This chain links TRBV2 with TRBJ2-1, with 10 bases lining up with TRBD2. Germline V gives CDR1 SNHLY, CDR2 FYNNEI. Trimming took 5 bases from V and 1 from J; bases not matched to a gene: 2. CDR3 length equals 15 residues. The full variable domain, rest sourced from reference TRBV2 and TRBJ2-1, is EPEVTQTPSHQVTQMGQEVILRCVPISNHLYFYWYRQILGQKVEFLVSFYNNEISEKSEIFDDQFSVERPDGSNFTLKIRSTKLEDSAMYFCASSRAGGSYNEQFFGPGTRLTVL.

The chain has TRBV5-1 and TRBJ2-5, with 9 positions matching TRBD1. Germline values: CDR1 SGHRS, CDR2 YFSETQ. Trimming took 4 bases from V and 5 from J; bases not matched to a gene: 6. The CDR3 is 14 residues long. This chain's CDR3 is CASSPGQGYETQYF. CDR3 bases: TGCGCCAGCAGCCCGGGACAGGGCTATGAGACCCAGTACTTC.